This T cell receptor (beta chain) was retrieved from a study of Graves' ophthalmopathy and Graves' hyperthyroidism (dated by TCRdb to 2016 to 2018). Concerning the study at large: Hyperthyroidism was considered stable if no progression to ophthalmopathy occurred within 18 months of follow-up. T-cell repertoires of thyroid tissue and blood were compared in five or six hyperthyroidism patients. A discovery set of 95 to 100 patients (43 ophthalmopathy, about 55 stable hyperthyroidism) was enrolled to explore V-J signatures distinguishing ophthalmopathy from hyperthyroidism. The study used TCR beta repertoire signatures to distinguish Graves' ophthalmopathy from Graves' hyperthyroidism and to predict progression to ophthalmopathy. An independent validation cohort was composed of fewer than 20 hyperthyroidism patients and more than 15 patients who later progressed from hyperthyroidism to ophthalmopathy. In total, around 130 blood samples were TCR-sequenced: roughly 45 ophthalmopathy, roughly 80 hyperthyroidism and about 17 hyperthyroidism-to-ophthalmopathy patients. Once sampling was done, hyperthyroidism patients were given methimazole at a starting dose of 30 mg daily, while ophthalmopathy patients were given high-dose intravenous methylprednisolone.

For repertoire sequencing, the TCR beta CDR3 regions were amplified from RNA transcripts. The first round was an RT-PCR using HTBI primers with the Qiagen OneStep RT-PCR kit, and this first round was followed by a second-round multiplex PCR, then size selection and purification. Libraries were sequenced paired-end with 100 bp reads on an Illumina HiSeq2000. The authors' pipeline ran thus. Reads were processed with SOAPnuke, discarding reads with adapters, uncalled bases, mean Phred below 15, or no exact constant-primer or identifier match. High-quality paired reads were merged with COPE v1.2.5. Clonotypes were defined as unique nucleotide sequences and were aligned to IMGT TRB V, D and J references using MiTCR v1.1. Analysis was restricted to V-J combinations with a frequency above 0.0001, which covered 99.2% of repertoires. For each V-J combination, a TCR clonal expansion and chaos score was defined as the ratio of F50 clonal expansion to chaos observed in the TCRdist matrix. Welch's t-statistics and random forest were used to narrow the features down to about a dozen V-J combinations, which were then fed into a naive Bayes classifier. The Morisita-Horn index was used to measure how similar the thyroid and blood repertoires were. TCRdb reran the public reads through fastp at Q25 and MiXCR, keeping productive beta chains. One record per CDR3 amino acid sequence lists the most common genes and DNA. TCRdb, not the original authors, processed these V and J calls. Recorded for this sample are roughly 600,000 distinct CDR3 sequences; 35% to 45% of them occurred a single time. Of the sample, about 4% is held by the ten largest clones.

General conclusions and limits of the study: Most of the expanded thyroid clonotypes with a frequency above 0.001 were also detected in blood, and it was suggested that the thyroid immune response may be reflected by blood repertoires. In validation, the model predicted ophthalmopathy progression with about 71% sensitivity and around 72% specificity; 12 predicted patients were CT-confirmed with GO in a median of 6.5 months. In cross-validation, the 13-signature model distinguished ophthalmopathy from stable hyperthyroidism with 85% to 90% sensitivity and almost 83% specificity, and in the test set the corresponding values were around 80% and 75%. No statistical method was used to predetermine the sample size, and group allocation was not hidden from the investigators.

The CDR3 runs 11 residues from the cysteine to the phenylalanine. CDR3 DNA only is kept here, 33 bases in frame from base 1. V is clipped by 5 bases and J by 10 bases, and the sequence between their germline boundaries is 11 bases long. Looking up the germline V gene (reference sequence) yields CDR1 LNHNV and CDR2 YYDKDF. This clonotype was recorded at least ten times. Its antigen specificity is not known. No base quality information exists; no much larger clone differs at one position. The hyperthyroidism patients were 18 to 65 years old and newly diagnosed, with a disease duration of less than 2 months. Patients with other autoimmune diseases, uncontrolled infections, pregnancy or lactation were excluded from the study. Clinical symptoms, serum thyroxine, TRAb, thyroid ultrasound and orbital computed tomography formed the basis of the diagnosis. Total RNA was extracted with Trizol reagent and quality-checked on an Agilent 2100 Bioanalyzer.

The sequenced sample consisted of peripheral blood or thyroid tissue (not recorded which). The sequence links TRBV15 to TRBJ1-1; confidence is insufficient to name the D gene. The receptor was derived from an adult man with Graves' hyperthyroidism. CDR3 region: CATSSGWGAFF. The nucleotide sequence is TGTGCCACCAGCTCGGGGTGGGGAGCTTTCTTT.